What follows are 21 T cell receptor beta chains derived from one specimen sequenced in a study of T-cell memory formation after mild COVID-19. MiXCR was run by TCRdb on the 5' RACE reads, yielding one entry per CDR3 protein. The data show about 430,000 distinct CDR3 sequences, more than 20% seen once. Sequenced sample: PBMCs or a T cell subset sorted from them (not recorded which). These receptors all stem from an adult woman who had mild COVID-19 (a few samples of this study predate the infection). Cell type and time point are not known.

This chain connects TRBV7-2 to TRBJ1-1; TRBD1 aligns across 8 bases. After removal of 3 bases from V and 4 bases from J, the junction contained 4 bases not matched to a gene. Germline V CDR1 and CDR2: SGHTA, FQGNSA. CDR3 length equals 14 residues. The CDR3 spells CASSFQGAPTEAFF. The DNA for the CDR3 is TGTGCCAGCAGCTTCCAGGGGGCGCCCACTGAAGCTTTCTTT.

The gene calls are TRBV6-5 and TRBJ1-3, with 10 bases identical to TRBD1. Germline CDR1 MNHEY, CDR2 SVGAGI. V lost 5 bases and J lost 9; bases outside the gene matches: 13. CDR3 size: 16 residues. The CDR3 region has the DNA TGTGCCAGCAGTGACCTTCCGGGACAGGGGAACCCCACCATATATTTT. Translating it yields CASSDLPGQGNPTIYF.

In its sample, this clonotype was seen a few times. V usage is TRBV6-5 and J usage is TRBJ1-4; 11 bases line up with TRBD1. Germline V gene lookup returns CDR1 MNHEY and CDR2 SVGAGI. CDR3 length: 15 amino acids. The trim removed 6 bases at V and 7 bases at J, leaving 7 bases unmatched. The CDR3 is CASRQDRGRREKLFF. The CDR3 bases are TGTGCCAGCAGGCAGGACAGGGGGCGTCGTGAAAAACTGTTTTTT.

This CDR3 reads CASSLVAGTPQETQYF. CDR3 sequence (DNA): TGCGCCAGCAGCTTGGTGGCAGGGACACCTCAAGAGACCCAGTACTTC. V is TRBV5-1 and J is TRBJ2-5; D perhaps matches TRBD1 (6 bases). The germline V and J ends were trimmed by 0 bases and 2 bases, with 14 bases remaining between them. The CDR3 is 16 residues long. Germline V gives CDR1 SGHRS, CDR2 YFSETQ.

The rearrangement uses TRBV14 and TRBJ2-1; D perhaps matches TRBD2 (5 bases). With 1 base removed from V and 6 bases from J, the gap between germline ends came to 13 bases. Per the germline V gene, CDR1 is SGHDN and CDR2 is FVKESK. The CDR3 covers 15 residues. For the CDR3, the DNA is TGTGCCAGCAGCCAAGGCGGGTCGTGGGCCAATGAGCAGTTCTTC. Its translation is CASSQGGSWANEQFF.

V gene TRBV5-1 combines with J gene TRBJ2-5, with 12 bases matching TRBD2. CDR1 and CDR2 from the germline V gene are SGHRS and YFSETQ. Losses at the gene ends were 1 base for V and 2 bases for J; bases not matched to a gene: 9. The CDR3 contains 18 residues. In DNA form, the CDR3 reads TGCGCCAGCAGCTTGCTGGCTAGCGGGGGGGCCGGGCAAGAGACCCAGTACTTC. Protein sequence: CASSLLASGGAGQETQYF.

In its sample, this clonotype was seen a few times. The genes are TRBV12-3 or TRBV12-4 and TRBJ1-2; no reliable D call. This CDR3 region has 12 residues. The ends were cut back, 5 bases at V and 6 bases at J, with 10 bases in the middle. The CDR3 loop reads CASSRGLNGYTF. As DNA, the CDR3 is TGTGCCAGCAGTCGTGGACTGAATGGCTACACCTTC.

The chain links TRBV29-1 to TRBJ2-1; 13 bases are a match to TRBD2. Looked up from germline, CDR1 is SQVTM and CDR2 is ANQGSEA. There are 14 residues in the CDR3. J was trimmed by 8 bases and V by 3 bases; bases with no gene match: 4. The CDR3 DNA is TGCAGCGTTGACGGACTAGCGGGAGTCTATGAGCAGTTCTTC. Protein sequence: CSVDGLAGVYEQFF.

This clonotype was found a few times. The V and J genes are TRBV6-5 and TRBJ1-1, with 7 nucleotides matching TRBD1. V shed 5 bases and J 5 bases; nucleotides not matched to a gene: 8. CDR1 and CDR2 from the germline V gene are MNHEY and SVGAGI. This CDR3 spans 14 amino acids. The CDR3 loop is CASSTGQTRTEAFF. The CDR3 DNA reads as TGTGCCAGCAGTACGGGACAGACCAGGACTGAAGCTTTCTTT.

The V and J genes are TRBV11-3 and TRBJ2-4, with TRBD1 matching over 9 bases. Per the germline V gene, CDR1 is SGHNT and CDR2 is YENEEA. The CDR3 totals 12 residues. Trimming removed 8 bases from V and 6 bases from J; junction bases left unmatched: 2. CDR3 amino acids: CASEGQGNIQYF. The CDR3 DNA follows: TGTGCCAGCGAGGGACAGGGAAACATTCAGTACTTC.

The chain links TRBV11-1 to TRBJ2-3; 8 nucleotides agree with TRBD1. Germline CDR1 and CDR2: SGHAT and FQDESV (reference sequence). The CDR3 covers 15 residues. V trimming: 5 bases; J trimming: 0 bases; junction bases outside the gene matches: 4. This chain's CDR3 is CASSSRQGSTDTQYF. In nucleotides, the CDR3 is TGTGCCAGCAGCAGCAGACAGGGGAGCACAGATACGCAGTATTTT.

This clonotype was picked up one time. This may be a read error: a much more frequent sequence differs by one nucleotide. The rearrangement joins TRBV29-1 to TRBJ2-5; no reliable D call. The germline V and J ends were trimmed by 3 bases and 1 base, with 6 bases remaining between them. The CDR3 length is 12 residues. Germline assignment: CDR1 SQVTM and CDR2 ANQGSEA. The CDR3 loop reads CSVDRSQETQYF. CDR3 nucleotides: TGCAGCGTTGACCGGTCCCAAGAGACCCAGTACTTC.

The genes are TRBV10-2 and TRBJ1-5, with a weak D call TRBD1 (6 bases). CDR3 length equals 14 residues. Trimming took off 2 bases at V and 4 bases at J, with 9 bases between the two ends. CDR1 is WSHSY and CDR2 is SAAADI in the germline V gene. As DNA, the CDR3 is TGCGCCAGCAGTGAGATAGGGACAAATCAGCCCCAGCATTTT. This translates into CASSEIGTNQPQHF.

The CDR3 loop reads CSAQPSGVAPDTQYF. In DNA, the CDR3 is TGCAGTGCTCAACCTAGCGGGGTGGCACCAGATACGCAGTATTTT. This chain uses TRBV20-1 with TRBJ2-3; TRBD2 matches 9 bases. Germline V lookup: CDR1 DFQATT, CDR2 SNEGSKA (reference sequence). Losses at the gene ends were 5 bases for V and 4 bases for J; bases not matched to a gene: 10. This CDR3 has 15 residues.

This clonotype was observed a few times. This sequence joins TRBV23-1 and TRBJ2-5; 12 positions match TRBD1. TRBV23-1 is treated as an ORF (open reading frame) with a function not yet certain. The CDR3 length is 17 residues. V lost 3 bases and J lost 5; bases outside the gene matches: 10. CDR3 amino acids: CASSHKTGTGGRETQYF. The CDR3 nucleotides read TGCGCCAGCAGTCACAAGACCGGGACAGGGGGCCGGGAGACCCAGTACTTC.

This clonotype came up a few times. The CDR3 nucleotides read TGCGCCAGCGAACGGGAAGATAGGAATGAGCAGTTCTTC. This encodes CASEREDRNEQFF. The genes are TRBV10-2 and TRBJ2-1, with D tentatively TRBD2 (5 bases). Germline V CDR1 and CDR2: WSHSY, SAAADI. V lost 8 bases to trimming and J lost 7 bases, with 15 bases between them. The CDR3 runs 13 residues.

The table lists this clonotype with a few counts. The CDR3, as DNA: TGTGCCAGCAGTTACTCTACGGGGCGGCAAGAGCAGTTCTTC. This codes for CASSYSTGRQEQFF. This chain uses TRBV6-5 with TRBJ2-1, with D perhaps given as TRBD1 or TRBD2 (5 bases each). The length of the CDR3 is 14 residues. The V gene lost 0 bases and the J gene lost 10 bases, with 13 bases spanning the gap. Germline CDR1 and CDR2: MNHEY and SVGAGI.

The rearrangement uses TRBV2 and TRBJ1-6; the D gene is possibly TRBD1 (5 bases). V was trimmed by 9 bases and J by 0 bases, leaving 15 bases between them. CDR3 length: 16 amino acids. The germline V gene has CDR1 SNHLY and CDR2 FYNNEI. The CDR3 nucleotides read TGTGCCAGGAGCACAGGCCTAAGCTCCTATAATTCACCCCTCCACTTT. Translated: CARSTGLSSYNSPLHF. The entire variable domain, with the rest obtained from reference TRBV2 and TRBJ1-6, is as follows: EPEVTQTPSHQVTQMGQEVILRCVPISNHLYFYWYRQILGQKVEFLVSFYNNEISEKSEIFDDQFSVERPDGSNFTLKIRSTKLEDSAMYFCARSTGLSSYNSPLHFGNGTRLTVT.

A few counts support this clonotype. V gene TRBV19 combines with J gene TRBJ2-7, with 8 bases matching TRBD1. Looked up from germline, CDR1 is LNHDA and CDR2 is SQIVND (reference sequence). V trimming: 6 bases; J trimming: 3 bases; junction bases outside the gene matches: 7. The CDR3 is 14 residues long. The CDR3 nucleotides read TGTGCCAGTAGCTACGGCGGGACAGGCTACGAGCAGTACTTC. This translates into CASSYGGTGYEQYF.

The V gene is TRBV7-9, the J gene TRBJ2-6; D gene uncertain. This CDR3 spans 17 amino acids. The germline CDR1 and CDR2 sequences are SEHNR and FQNEAQ (reference sequence). V was shortened by 1 base and J by 0 bases, with 10 bases between the two germline ends. The CDR3 bases are TGTGCCAGCAGCTTAGGTTTCGGGTTCTCTGGGGCCAACGTCCTGACTTTC. This translates into CASSLGFGFSGANVLTF. Together with reference TRBV7-9 and TRBJ2-6, the CDR3 gives the full variable domain: DTGVSQNPRHKITKRGQNVTFRCDPISEHNRLYWYRQTLGQGPEFLTYFQNEAQLEKSRLLSDRFSAERPKGSFSTLEIQRTEQGDSAMYLCASSLGFGFSGANVLTFGAGSRLTVL.

The chain is built from TRBV6-1 and TRBJ2-1; D is perhaps TRBD2 (5 bases). The germline V and J ends were trimmed by 5 bases and 0 bases, with 17 bases remaining between them. The CDR3 extends over 17 amino acids. From germline, CDR1 is MNHNS and CDR2 SASEGT. In DNA form, the CDR3 reads TGTGCCAGCAGTCTTGGTAAAGCGGTAAGCTCCTACAATGAGCAGTTCTTC. Its protein product is CASSLGKAVSSYNEQFF.